What follows are 21 T cell receptor beta chains derived from one specimen sequenced in a study of technical replicates of blood from four donors. Here immunoSEQ multiplex PCR was the method, and the copy in TCRdb shows in-frame clones only, minus some. This sample has tens of thousands of clones, with around 90% found just once. Sequenced: T cells isolated from PBMCs. The receptors stem from a human donor in good health.

The chain is built from TRBV12-5 and TRBJ1-5, with D possibly matching TRBD1 (6 bases). Trimming removed 6 bases at V and 5 bases at J, with 14 bases between. Germline V CDR1 and CDR2: LGHNT, FRNRAP. The CDR3 runs 14 residues. This chain's CDR3 is CASGLGQTDQPQHF. DNA of the CDR3: TGTGCTAGTGGCTTAGGACAGACTGATCAGCCCCAGCATTTT.

V and J are TRBV30 and TRBJ1-2; TRBD1 might be the D (5 bases). Germline V gene sequence: CDR1 GTSNPN, CDR2 SVGIG (reference sequence). Trimming took off 5 bases at V and 7 bases at J, with 8 bases between the two ends. CDR3 length: 10 amino acids. The CDR3 bases are TGTGCCTGGGAAAGGGGTGGCTACACCTTC. Protein: CAWERGGYTF.

The chain joins TRBV5-1 to TRBJ1-2; D may be TRBD1 (6 bases). In germline, CDR1 is SGHRS, CDR2 YFSETQ. V lost 4 bases and J lost 4, with 20 bases in between. The CDR3 is 16 amino acids. The CDR3 reads CASSHGALGRGYGYTF. Written as DNA, the CDR3 is TGCGCCAGCAGCCACGGGGCCCTGGGCAGGGGCTATGGCTACACCTTC.

V usage is TRBV7-9 and J usage is TRBJ1-3; no reliable D call. Germline V CDR1 and CDR2: SEHNR, FQNEAQ (reference sequence). The CDR3 is made up of 16 amino acids. The V end was cut by 0 bases, the J end by 1 base, with 10 bases between. CDR3 amino acids: CASSLAFERSGNTIYF. In DNA form, the CDR3 reads TGTGCCAGCAGCTTAGCATTCGAGAGATCTGGAAACACCATATATTTT.

This chain links TRBV28 with TRBJ2-7, with 7 bases that match TRBD1. Germline-derived CDR1 and CDR2 are MDHEN and SYDVKM. The CDR3 is 16 residues long. V gave up 3 bases and J gave up 2 bases; unmatched junction bases: 10. CDR3 sequence: CASSFSGTVFTYEQYF. In DNA, the CDR3 is TGTGCCAGCAGTTTTTCCGGGACAGTTTTTACCTACGAGCAGTACTTC.

The rearrangement uses TRBV5-4 and TRBJ2-1; D is possibly TRBD2 (6 bases). Germline lookup yields CDR1 SGHNT and CDR2 YYREEE (reference sequence). Trimming removed 3 bases at V and 0 bases at J, with 16 bases between. This CDR3 region has 17 residues. The DNA of the CDR3 is TGTGCCAGCAGCTCCCCCCCCCGGGGGAGCTCCTACAATGAGCAGTTCTTC. Its protein product is CASSSPPRGSSYNEQFF.

The chain has TRBV6-5 and TRBJ2-5; 7 positions match TRBD1. This CDR3 comprises 16 residues. CDR1 and CDR2 (germline): MNHEY, SVGAGI. Unmatched junction bases numbered 6, after V lost 2 bases and J lost 0 bases. CDR3 amino acids: CASSYGPDRDQETQYF. The DNA of the CDR3 is TGTGCCAGCAGTTACGGCCCAGACAGGGACCAAGAGACCCAGTACTTC.

The gene calls are TRBV30 and TRBJ2-1; 11 positions match TRBD1. J was trimmed by 2 bases and V by 3 bases; bases with no gene match: 0. The CDR3 spans 14 residues. Germline CDR1 and CDR2: GTSNPN and SVGIG (reference sequence). The CDR3 here is CAWRGQGAYNEQFF. In DNA form, the CDR3 reads TGTGCCTGGAGGGGACAGGGGGCCTACAATGAGCAGTTCTTC.

This chain connects TRBV5-4 to TRBJ1-2; D may be TRBD1 (5 bases). Germline lookup yields CDR1 SGHNT and CDR2 YYREEE (reference sequence). The CDR3 sequence is 14 residues long. Trimming removed 4 bases from V and 6 bases from J, with 16 bases in between. CDR3 region: CASSTFSGSDGYTF. The CDR3 nucleotides read TGTGCCAGCAGCACTTTCTCAGGGTCCGATGGCTACACCTTC.

This chain links TRBV7-3 with TRBJ2-3, with D unclear. The CDR3 runs to 15 residues. Germline V gene data show CDR1 as SGHTA and CDR2 as FQGTGA. Trimming removed 2 bases at V and 3 bases at J, with 12 bases between. CDR3 sequence (DNA): TGTGCCAGCAGCTTAGTCTCAGGCCCGACAGATACGCAGTATTTT. Protein sequence: CASSLVSGPTDTQYF.

J is TRBJ2-5 and V is TRBV7-5; TRBD2 was called by the table and not checked on the DNA. TRBV7-5 is a pseudogene locus. The CDR3 is 14 amino acids. The CDR3 nucleotides read TGTGTCAGAAGCTTAGATGTCTACCAAGAGACCCAGTACTTC. Residues: CVRSLDVYQETQYF.

The chain links TRBV11-2 to TRBJ2-1; 8 positions match TRBD2. The CDR3 length is 16 residues. Trimming cost V 2 bases and J 8 bases; bases outside gene matches: 11. CDR1 is SGHAT and CDR2 is FQNNGV in the germline V gene. This CDR3 is CASSLTRTSRGYEQFF. In DNA, the CDR3 is TGTGCCAGCAGCTTAACGCGGACTAGCCGGGGATATGAGCAGTTCTTC.

The chain carries TRBV20-1 and TRBJ2-5, with D hard to call. Deletions cut 3 bases from V and 3 bases from J, with 5 bases between. Germline CDR1 is DFQATT and CDR2 is SNEGSKA (reference sequence). CDR3 size: 11 residues. The DNA for the CDR3 is TGCAGTGCTAGTCCGGAAGAGACCCAGTACTTC. Residues: CSASPEETQYF.

The J gene is TRBJ1-5, the V gene TRBV7-9; D is uncertain. Germline CDR1 SEHNR, CDR2 FQNEAQ (reference sequence). Trimming left V 1 base short and J 4 bases short, with 14 bases between. There are 16 residues in the CDR3. CDR3 sequence (DNA): TGTGCCAGCAGCTTAGGTGGGTCCGGGAGGAATCAGCCCCAGCATTTT. This codes for CASSLGGSGRNQPQHF.

This sequence joins TRBV7-2 and TRBJ2-3; no reliable D call. V gave up 1 base and J gave up 2 bases, with 10 bases separating them. Germline V lookup: CDR1 SGHTA, CDR2 FQGNSA. The CDR3 extends over 15 amino acids. In DNA form, the CDR3 reads TGTGCCAGCAGCTTAGATTCTGACATCACAGATACGCAGTATTTT. Its translation: CASSLDSDITDTQYF.

The chain combines TRBV4-1 with TRBJ2-3; the match to TRBD2 covers 11 bases. V shed 2 bases and J 10 bases; nucleotides not matched to a gene: 20. In germline, CDR1 is MGHRA, CDR2 YSYEKL. The CDR3 is 19 residues long. Here the CDR3 DNA reads TGCGCCAGCAGCCAAATTGGGGCGGGACTAGCGGTCACCGAGGGTGCGCAGTATTTT. Amino acids: CASSQIGAGLAVTEGAQYF.

In its sample, this clone was seen once. This chain connects TRBV2 to TRBJ1-1; D is possibly TRBD1 (6 bases). There are 13 residues in the CDR3. With 11 bases removed from V and 3 bases from J, the gap between germline ends came to 16 bases. Per the germline V gene, CDR1 is SNHLY and CDR2 is FYNNEI. The CDR3 reads CAPRRGGDTEAFF. For the CDR3, the DNA is TGTGCCCCGAGAAGGGGGGGGGACACTGAAGCTTTCTTT. The full variable domain, its missing parts supplied by reference TRBV2 and TRBJ1-1, is EPEVTQTPSHQVTQMGQEVILRCVPISNHLYFYWYRQILGQKVEFLVSFYNNEISEKSEIFDDQFSVERPDGSNFTLKIRSTKLEDSAMYFCAPRRGGDTEAFFGQGTRLTVV.

This rearrangement joins TRBV9 to TRBJ2-5; tentatively, D is TRBD1 (5 bases). The germline gives CDR1 SGDLS, CDR2 YYNGEE. The CDR3 contains 17 residues. V shed 0 bases and J shed 2 bases, with 17 bases lying between them. Written as DNA, the CDR3 is TGTGCCAGCAGCGTAGGGCCCGTGAGACAGCCACAAGAGACCCAGTACTTC. It yields the protein CASSVGPVRQPQETQYF.

The gene calls are TRBV11-2 and TRBJ2-7, with D possibly being TRBD2 (5 bases). This CDR3 has 14 residues. Trimming pared 1 base from V and 2 bases from J, leaving 9 bases between. Per germline, CDR1 SGHAT and CDR2 FQNNGV. CDR3 in DNA: TGTGCCAGCAGCTTAGTCGCGGGTCCCTACGAGCAGTACTTC. Translation: CASSLVAGPYEQYF.

This chain connects TRBV6-4 to TRBJ2-1; the match to TRBD2 covers 10 bases. Germline V CDR1 and CDR2: MRHNA, SNTAGT. The CDR3 extends over 19 amino acids. With V trimmed by 0 bases and J by 0 bases, 8 bases remained unmatched. The CDR3, as DNA: TGTGCCAGCAGTGACTCTTTGCGGACTAGCGGTAGCTCCTACAATGAGCAGTTCTTC. Protein sequence: CASSDSLRTSGSSYNEQFF.

The count of this clone is one. V and J are TRBV6-5 and TRBJ1-5; possible D gene TRBD1, 6 bases. With 6 bases removed from V and 3 bases from J, the gap between germline ends came to 12 bases. This CDR3 is 14 amino acids long. Germline loops: CDR1 MNHEY, CDR2 SVGAGI. This CDR3 reads CASSPGQINQPQHF. DNA of the CDR3: TGTGCCAGCAGCCCCGGACAGATCAATCAGCCCCAGCATTTT.